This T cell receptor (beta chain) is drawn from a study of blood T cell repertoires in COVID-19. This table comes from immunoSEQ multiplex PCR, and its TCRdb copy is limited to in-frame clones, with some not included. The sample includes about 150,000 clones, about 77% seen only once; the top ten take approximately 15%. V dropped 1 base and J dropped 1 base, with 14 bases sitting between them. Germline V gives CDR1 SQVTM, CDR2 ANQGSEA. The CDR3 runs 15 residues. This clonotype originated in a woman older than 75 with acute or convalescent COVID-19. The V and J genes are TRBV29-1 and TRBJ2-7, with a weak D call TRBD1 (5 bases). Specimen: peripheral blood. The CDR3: CSVEGEGVRSYEQYF. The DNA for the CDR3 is TGCAGCGTTGAAGGCGAAGGGGTACGGTCCTACGAGCAGTACTTC.